Reported below is one T cell receptor (beta chain). Participants had their cohort set by participant-reported clinical history. This sample is drawn from a study of blood T cell repertoires in COVID-19. Study in general: Sample material is recorded as cDNA or gDNA derived from T cells, B-cell-depleted T cells, or PBMCs.

Original processing notes: It was from reference gene primer amplification that nucleated cell counts were estimated. Profiled with immunoSEQ multiplex PCR; TCRdb holds only in-frame clones, not every one. V, J and clone size are taken as reported in that table, and D and trimming were inferred from the DNA itself. The sample has 330,000 or so clones, approximately 89% seen once. Germline CDR1 and CDR2: WSHSY and SAAADI. There are 15 residues in the CDR3. The V gene end was trimmed by 7 bases and the J gene end by 4 bases; junction bases not matched to a gene: 7. V usage is TRBV10-2 and J usage is TRBJ2-3; 11 bases align to TRBD2. The source material was PBMCs or T cells enriched from blood (not recorded which). The TCR sequence derives from a man aged 40-49 years in a cohort exposed to, infected with or recovered from COVID-19 (not recorded which). CDR3 amino acids: CASIDSGRAPDTQYF. The CDR3 DNA reads TGCGCCAGCATCGATAGCGGGAGGGCCCCAGATACGCAGTATTTT.